This passage covers 30 T cell receptor beta chains from one sample sequenced in a study of T cells in Graves' hyperthyroidism and ophthalmopathy. Amplified TCR beta CDR3 regions derived from RNA transcripts. In the first-round RT-PCR of the TCR CDR3, the HTBI primer set was used. One entry per CDR3 protein results from TCRdb running MiXCR on the multiplex PCR reads. The table has fewer than 400,000 distinct CDR3 sequences, 15% to 17% seen once; the top ten hold approximately 30%. What was sequenced was blood. All receptors come from a woman younger than 35 with Graves' hyperthyroidism that later progressed to Graves' ophthalmopathy.

This clonotype has a count of ten or more. The chain is built from TRBV27 and TRBJ2-7; D call uncertain. CDR3 length: 15 amino acids. Trimming took off 4 bases at V and 3 bases at J, with 16 bases between the two ends. CDR1 is MNHEY, CDR2 SMNVEV, per germline (reference sequence). CDR3: CASSSLRPGYYEQYF. CDR3 nucleotides: TGTGCCAGCAGTTCTTTGCGACCCGGCTACTACGAGCAGTACTTC.

This clonotype was detected many times. This rearrangement joins TRBV30 to TRBJ2-5; 13 bases fit TRBD2. This CDR3 has 15 amino acids. Trimming removed 5 bases from V and 5 bases from J; junction bases left unmatched: 8. Germline CDR1 GTSNPN, CDR2 SVGIG (reference sequence). The DNA for the CDR3 is TGTGCCTGGGCTCCGGGACTAGCGGGAATCGAGACCCAGTACTTC. Amino acids: CAWAPGLAGIETQYF.

The V and J genes are TRBV7-2 and TRBJ2-5; possibly TRBD1 for D (6 bases). Germline V gives CDR1 SGHTA, CDR2 FQGNSA. The CDR3 consists of 15 residues. Between the trimmed V and J ends, which lost 6 bases and 4 bases, there was a span of 18 bases. The CDR3 DNA sequence: TGTGCCAGCAGTCCTGGCAGGGGTTGGACAGAGACCCAGTACTTC. It specifies CASSPGRGWTETQYF.

This clonotype was detected many times. This chain uses TRBV7-9 with TRBJ1-4; TRBD1 matches 7 bases. Germline V CDR1 and CDR2: SEHNR, FQNEAQ (reference sequence). Trimming at V came to 10 bases and at J to 8 bases, leaving 10 bases not matched to a gene. This CDR3 has 13 amino acids. CDR3 loop: CATSTGKREKLFF. For the CDR3, the DNA is TGTGCCACCTCGACAGGGAAAAGAGAAAAACTGTTTTTT.

This clonotype was recorded at least ten times. The CDR3 is CASSRTSGKETQYF. The CDR3 nucleotides are TGTGCCAGCAGCCGGACTAGCGGGAAAGAGACCCAGTACTTC. This chain joins TRBV12-3 or TRBV12-4 and TRBJ2-5, with 12 bases that match TRBD2. The CDR3 runs 14 residues. V was clipped by 6 bases and J by 3 bases; unmatched bases: 2.

The chain joins TRBV20-1 to TRBJ1-6; D call uncertain. Trimming pared 7 bases from V and 4 bases from J, leaving 11 bases between. Germline values: CDR1 DFQATT, CDR2 SNEGSKA (reference sequence). CDR3 length equals 13 residues. For the CDR3, the DNA is TGCAGTGGGACGGAGAAATATAATTCACCCCTCCACTTT. Protein: CSGTEKYNSPLHF.

This clonotype has more than one count but fewer than ten. J is TRBJ2-2 and V is TRBV11-3; TRBD2 is a possible D gene (6 bases). Germline V gene sequence: CDR1 SGHNT, CDR2 YENEEA. The ends were cut back, 1 base at V and 4 bases at J, with 22 bases in the middle. The CDR3 length is 19 residues. CDR3 in DNA: TGTGCCAGCAGCTTAGGGTCCTCTACTGCGGGACGGGTCACCGGGGAGCTGTTTTTT. It is translated as CASSLGSSTAGRVTGELFF.

This clonotype was found many times. This chain uses TRBV20-1 with TRBJ2-4, with 10 bases identical to TRBD1. Per germline, CDR1 DFQATT and CDR2 SNEGSKA (reference sequence). This CDR3 is built from 14 residues. J was trimmed by 8 bases and V by 5 bases; bases with no gene match: 9. The CDR3 reads CSAEDRGQADIQYF. The CDR3 bases are TGCAGTGCTGAAGACAGGGGGCAGGCGGACATTCAGTACTTC.

The sample holds many counts of this clonotype. The V gene is TRBV28, the J gene TRBJ2-7; D possibly uses TRBD1 or TRBD2 (6 bases each). Germline values: CDR1 MDHEN, CDR2 SYDVKM. Trimming removed 5 bases at V and 5 bases at J, with 31 bases between. This CDR3 spans 19 amino acids. The CDR3 nucleotides are TGTGCCAGCAGTGCGGGCACGGGTTTCGGGGGCGGGTTGAGGGACGAGCAGTACTTC. Translating it yields CASSAGTGFGGGLRDEQYF.

This clonotype showed up just a few times. V gene TRBV5-5 combines with J gene TRBJ1-3; D unclear. Between the trimmed V and J ends, which lost 0 bases and 0 bases, there was a span of 13 bases. The CDR3 is 17 residues long. Germline CDR1 and CDR2: SGHKS and YYEKEE (reference sequence). The CDR3 DNA follows: TGTGCCAGCAGCTTGGGGACGCCTCCCTACTCTGGAAACACCATATATTTT. Translated, it gives CASSLGTPPYSGNTIYF.

The chain has TRBV3-1 and TRBJ1-3, with D possibly TRBD1 on 5 matching bases. Trimming cost V 0 bases and J 3 bases, with 12 bases left between them. Per germline, CDR1 LGHDT and CDR2 YNNKEL (reference sequence). The CDR3 runs 16 residues. This CDR3 reads CASSQESAGGGNTIYF. CDR3 nucleotides: TGTGCCAGCAGCCAAGAAAGCGCGGGGGGTGGAAACACCATATATTTT.

This clonotype showed up many times. The chain links TRBV6-1 to TRBJ2-7, with a possible D match to TRBD1 (7 bases). Germline CDR1 reads MNHNS; CDR2 reads SASEGT. Trimming took 5 bases from V and 6 from J, leaving 26 bases between them. This CDR3 contains 17 residues. CDR3: CASSFRDSPQSSGEQYF. The CDR3 DNA sequence: TGTGCCAGCAGTTTTCGGGACAGCCCTCAGAGTAGCGGCGAGCAGTACTTC.

V gene TRBV19 combines with J gene TRBJ2-7, with D uncertain. Germline V lookup: CDR1 LNHDA, CDR2 SQIVND (reference sequence). The CDR3 has 14 residues. V gave up 5 bases and J gave up 0 bases, with 11 bases separating them. The CDR3 loop is CASSVSLSSYEQYF. The CDR3 DNA reads as TGTGCCAGTAGTGTGAGCCTGAGCTCCTACGAGCAGTACTTC.

With regard to this clonotype: This may be a read error, as it is one base from a much larger clone. The chain joins TRBV29-1 to TRBJ2-3; D might be TRBD1 or TRBD2, each matching 6 bases. Germline CDR1 SQVTM, CDR2 ANQGSEA. CDR3 length: 13 amino acids. Trimming removed 5 bases at V and 4 bases at J, with 13 bases between. The CDR3, as DNA: TGCAGCGTTAGGAGGGGGGCGGCAGATACGCAGTATTTT. Amino acid sequence: CSVRRGAADTQYF.

This chain joins TRBV25-1 and TRBJ2-3; no clear D. Germline CDR1 and CDR2: MGHDK and SYGVNS. The CDR3 covers 12 residues. Trimming shortened V by 1 base and J by 4 bases, and 3 bases separated the two germline ends. The chain's CDR3 is CASSELPDTQYF. The CDR3 DNA reads TGTGCCAGCAGTGAATTACCAGATACGCAGTATTTT.

At least ten counts were recorded for this clonotype. V and J are TRBV20-1 and TRBJ2-5; D may be TRBD1 (6 bases). Germline V lookup: CDR1 DFQATT, CDR2 SNEGSKA (reference sequence). V lost 5 bases and J lost 4, with 17 bases in between. The CDR3 is made up of 14 amino acids. CDR3 sequence reads: CSAGLRTGRETQYF. The CDR3 DNA follows: TGCAGTGCTGGGTTACGAACAGGGCGAGAGACCCAGTACTTC.

In its sample, this clonotype was seen many times. The V and J genes are TRBV3-1 and TRBJ1-2; 8 bases map to TRBD1. This CDR3 comprises 18 residues. Germline loops: CDR1 LGHDT, CDR2 YNNKEL (reference sequence). With V trimmed by 4 bases and J by 5 bases, 18 bases remained unmatched. The CDR3 here is CASSPGRLWDRSMYGYTF. The CDR3 DNA sequence: TGTGCCAGCAGCCCCGGCCGATTATGGGACAGGAGCATGTATGGCTACACCTTC.

As for this clonotype: A much larger clone is a single base away; this may be a read error. The chain joins TRBV6-1 to TRBJ1-5; possible D gene TRBD1, 5 bases. The CDR3 has 16 residues. Germline CDR1 and CDR2: MNHNS and SASEGT. V was clipped by 6 bases and J by 2 bases, with 17 bases between them. The CDR3 sequence: CASRGMSAGGNQPQHF. CDR3 sequence (DNA): TGTGCCAGCAGGGGCATGTCGGCGGGGGGCAATCAGCCCCAGCATTTT.

The V gene is TRBV5-6, the J gene TRBJ2-7; 10 nucleotides align to TRBD1. V lost 3 bases, J lost 2 bases, and 20 bases stayed unmatched. The germline CDR1 and CDR2 sequences are SGHDT and YYEEEE. The CDR3 contains 20 residues. The CDR3 DNA follows: TGTGCCAGCAGCTGGGCATGGGACAGGGGATCAAGTGAGGTCGCCTACGAGCAGTACTTC. Amino acid sequence: CASSWAWDRGSSEVAYEQYF.

This clonotype occurred a few times. V and J are TRBV9 and TRBJ2-1; D uncertain. Trimming left V 4 bases short and J 7 bases short, with 15 bases between. This CDR3 is 14 amino acids long. Germline V CDR1 and CDR2: SGDLS, YYNGEE. DNA for the CDR3: TGTGCCAGCAGCCCGGGCGGTCCCGGGAATGAGCAGTTCTTC. Translation gives CASSPGGPGNEQFF.

This clonotype was seen more than once but under ten times. The chain links TRBV6-2 or TRBV6-3 to TRBJ2-7; D perhaps matches TRBD2 (6 bases). Trimming took 0 bases from V and 0 from J, leaving 15 bases between them. The germline V gene encodes CDR1 MNHEY and CDR2 SVGEGT. The CDR3 runs 17 residues. CDR3 coding DNA: TGTGCCAGCAGTTACTCCCTGGATAGCGGAACCTCCTACGAGCAGTACTTC. Its protein product is CASSYSLDSGTSYEQYF.

Many counts were recorded for this clonotype. The V and J genes are TRBV27 and TRBJ1-2; D is perhaps TRBD1 (6 bases). The germline CDR1 and CDR2 sequences are MNHEY and SMNVEV (reference sequence). There are 13 residues in the CDR3. V lost 7 bases, J lost 6 bases, and 15 bases lay in between. In DNA, the CDR3 is TGTGCCAGCACCTCCGGGGGCATAGATGGCTACACCTTC. Its protein is CASTSGGIDGYTF.

The V and J genes are TRBV5-5 and TRBJ2-5; the D is unclear. This CDR3 is 12 amino acids long. Germline values: CDR1 SGHKS, CDR2 YYEKEE (reference sequence). The V end lost 0 bases, the J end lost 5 bases, and 5 bases lay between the germline ends. The CDR3 DNA sequence: TGTGCCAGCAGCTTGGAGAGTGAGACCCAGTACTTC. This codes for CASSLESETQYF.

This clonotype was seen ten or more times. This chain joins TRBV5-1 and TRBJ2-7, with TRBD2 as a possible D gene (5 bases). The V gene's germline CDR1 is SGHRS and CDR2 YFSETQ. V was cut by 4 bases and J by 4 bases, with 24 bases left in between. This CDR3 is 17 amino acids long. The CDR3 region is CASSGTFYTAGGYEQYF. The CDR3 DNA reads as TGCGCCAGCAGCGGAACATTCTACACAGCAGGAGGATACGAGCAGTACTTC.

The chain employs TRBV28 and TRBJ1-5, with 7 bases fitting TRBD1. The CDR3 length is 14 residues. In germline, CDR1 is MDHEN, CDR2 SYDVKM. The V gene end was trimmed by 3 bases and the J gene end by 7 bases; junction bases not matched to a gene: 6. The CDR3 sequence is CASSFRAGGQPQHF. In DNA form, the CDR3 reads TGTGCCAGCAGTTTCAGGGCAGGGGGGCAGCCCCAGCATTTT.

The chain has TRBV19 and TRBJ2-1; 14 positions agree with TRBD2. The CDR3 has 18 residues. The trim removed 1 base at V and 2 bases at J, leaving 4 bases unmatched. The germline V gene encodes CDR1 LNHDA and CDR2 SQIVND (reference sequence). This CDR3 is CASSIAGTSGRTYNEQFF. As DNA, the CDR3 is TGTGCCAGTAGTATAGCCGGGACTAGCGGGAGAACCTACAATGAGCAGTTCTTC. Filled out from reference TRBV19 and TRBJ2-1, the complete variable domain reads DGGITQSPKYLFRKEGQNVTLSCEQNLNHDAMYWYRQDPGQGLRLIYYSQIVNDFQKGDIAEGYSVSREKKESFPLTVTSAQKNPTAFYLCASSIAGTSGRTYNEQFFGPGTRLTVL.

This clonotype has just a few counts. V and J are TRBV7-9 and TRBJ2-6; D gene unclear. V lost 5 bases to trimming and J lost 1 base, with 12 bases between them. Germline V gene data show CDR1 as SEHNR and CDR2 as FQNEAQ (reference sequence). The CDR3 totals 16 residues. The CDR3 nucleotides are TGTGCCAGCAGCCAAAATTGGGGTTCTGGGGCCAACGTCCTGACTTTC. Residues: CASSQNWGSGANVLTF.

This chain links TRBV30 with TRBJ2-2, with a weak D call TRBD2 (5 bases). The V end was cut by 2 bases, the J end by 6 bases, with 10 bases between. The CDR3 loop spans 13 amino acids. CDR1 GTSNPN and CDR2 SVGIG come from the germline V gene (reference sequence). CDR3 sequence: CAWSIMRAGELFF. The CDR3 DNA reads as TGTGCCTGGAGTATTATGAGGGCCGGGGAGCTGTTTTTT.

This clonotype has at least ten counts. J is TRBJ1-6 and V is TRBV7-9; D may be TRBD1 (5 bases). V was clipped by 4 bases and J by 19 bases, with 14 bases between them. CDR1 is SEHNR and CDR2 is FQNEAQ in the germline V gene (reference sequence). The CDR3 contains 11 residues. CDR3 DNA: TGTGCCAGCAGCTCCGACAGCCTAGTTCACTTT. Its translation: CASSSDSLVHF.

The sample holds a few counts of this clonotype. The junction and the germline gene differ at one end; a read error may be behind it. The chain carries TRBV20-1 and TRBJ1-1; D may be TRBD1 (5 bases). Germline lookup yields CDR1 DFQATT and CDR2 SNEGSKA (reference sequence). The CDR3 spans 15 residues. Here the CDR3 reads CNARPSGGRGTEAFF. In DNA form, the CDR3 reads TGCAATGCTAGACCTAGTGGGGGACGTGGCACTGAAGCTTTCTTT.